The sequence of this T cell receptor beta chain was determined in a study of cytomegalovirus exposure and HLA in healthy donors. The PCR was carried out with 60 Vbeta primers and 13 Jbeta primers. Clones were read by immunoSEQ multiplex PCR, and TCRdb kept only the in-frame ones, dropping some. Here the sample spans around 140,000 clones, roughly 81% being singletons. Concerning this clone itself: The same CDR3 can be traced to other DNA sequences in this sample.

The CDR3 spans 13 residues. CDR1 and CDR2 (germline): SNHLY, FYNNEI. After removal of 3 bases from V and 6 bases from J, the junction contained 4 bases not matched to a gene. This TCR was recovered from a female donor in good health and CMV-seronegative. V is TRBV2 and J is TRBJ2-7; 8 bases align to TRBD1. Sample: PBMCs. CDR3 residues: CASSEQGAGEQYF. CDR3 bases: TGTGCCAGCAGTGAGCAGGGGGCAGGCGAGCAGTACTTC.